This entry lists 23 T cell receptor beta chains sequenced from one sample in a study of cytomegalovirus exposure and HLA in healthy donors (dated by TCRdb to the late 2010s). Receptor libraries were prepared by the immunoSEQ multiplex PCR assay. Held by TCRdb, this immuneACCESS table contains in-frame sequences only and omits some clones. Under half of the omission traces to an unresolved V gene where checked; the cause of the rest is unknown. This sample gives 300,000 or so clones in total; roughly 88% of them show up just once. Of the sample, more than 0.95% is held by the ten largest clones. Sample: PBMCs. These receptors all stem from a man aged 25 to 45 in good health and CMV-seronegative.

The J gene is TRBJ1-1, the V gene TRBV11-2; no definite D call. This CDR3 is built from 15 residues. Germline CDR1 is SGHAT and CDR2 is FQNNGV. Trimming left V 5 bases short and J 0 bases short, with 13 bases between. The CDR3 region has the DNA TGTGCCAGCAGCCCGCGGACGGGGATGAACACTGAAGCTTTCTTT. This sequence encodes CASSPRTGMNTEAFF.

The genes are TRBV11-2 and TRBJ1-2; D possibly corresponds to TRBD1 (5 bases). The CDR3 is 14 residues long. Germline assignment: CDR1 SGHAT and CDR2 FQNNGV. Trimming removed 0 bases at V and 3 bases at J, with 8 bases between. The CDR3 here is CASSLDREDYGYTF. CDR3 in DNA: TGTGCCAGCAGCTTAGACAGGGAAGACTATGGCTACACCTTC.

This chain connects TRBV5-1 to TRBJ2-1, with a possible D match to TRBD1 (6 bases). This CDR3 is 15 amino acids long. Germline loops: CDR1 SGHRS, CDR2 YFSETQ. V lost 4 bases and J lost 7, with 18 bases in between. CDR3 loop: CASSPNRDTFNEQFF. The CDR3 nucleotides read TGCGCCAGCAGCCCGAACCGGGACACTTTTAATGAGCAGTTCTTC.

This clone was observed once. The J gene is TRBJ2-1, the V gene TRBV5-4; 9 nucleotides align to TRBD1. Germline V gene sequence: CDR1 SGHNT, CDR2 YYREEE (reference sequence). J was trimmed by 8 bases and V by 2 bases; bases with no gene match: 5. This CDR3 region has 14 residues. The CDR3 nucleotides are TGTGCCAGCAGCTTCGGGACAGGGACCTATGAGCAGTTCTTC. Translated: CASSFGTGTYEQFF.

V is TRBV5-8 and J is TRBJ1-1; possible D gene TRBD1, 6 bases. Germline V CDR1 and CDR2: SGHTS, YDEGEE. This CDR3 contains 16 residues. The ends were cut back, 0 bases at V and 4 bases at J, with 16 bases in the middle. The CDR3 here is CASSLGQGRGGTEAFF. CDR3 DNA sequence: TGTGCCAGCAGCTTGGGGCAGGGGAGAGGTGGCACTGAAGCTTTCTTT.

The V gene is TRBV5-6, the J gene TRBJ1-5, with D maybe TRBD1 (5 bases). There are 15 residues in the CDR3. CDR1 is SGHDT, CDR2 YYEEEE, per germline. Trimming left V 4 bases short and J 2 bases short, with 13 bases between. The CDR3 sequence is CASSRRGSGNQPQHF. Here the CDR3 DNA reads TGTGCCAGCAGCCGTCGGGGGTCGGGCAATCAGCCCCAGCATTTT.

V usage is TRBV11-2 and J usage is TRBJ1-1; D unclear. With 1 base removed from V and 1 base from J, the gap between germline ends came to 4 bases. Germline loops: CDR1 SGHAT, CDR2 FQNNGV. The CDR3 has 13 residues. The CDR3 DNA reads as TGTGCCAGCAGCTTAGGACAGAACACTGAAGCTTTCTTT. This codes for CASSLGQNTEAFF.

V is TRBV10-1 and J is TRBJ2-7, with 8 bases identical to TRBD2. The CDR3 runs 16 residues. The trim removed 6 bases at V and 0 bases at J, leaving 10 bases unmatched. Germline V gives CDR1 WNHNN, CDR2 SYGVQD (reference sequence). The CDR3 region has the DNA TGCGCCAGCAGATACATAGCGGGGACCTCCTCCTACGAGCAGTACTTC. Amino acid sequence: CASRYIAGTSSYEQYF.

The gene calls are TRBV6-1 and TRBJ2-1; perhaps TRBD1 as D (5 bases). Germline CDR1 reads MNHNS; CDR2 reads SASEGT. The germline V and J ends were trimmed by 4 bases and 1 base, with 14 bases remaining between them. CDR3 length: 16 amino acids. Here the CDR3 reads CASSGPQALSYNEQFF. As DNA, the CDR3 is TGTGCCAGCAGTGGACCACAGGCGTTGTCCTACAATGAGCAGTTCTTC.

The sample holds a few counts of this clone. This CDR3 reads CASSLGKATEAFF. Written as DNA, the CDR3 is TGTGCCAGCAGTTTGGGCAAGGCTACTGAAGCTTTCTTT. The rearrangement uses TRBV27 and TRBJ1-1; D ambiguous. In germline, CDR1 is MNHEY, CDR2 SMNVEV (reference sequence). Trimming removed 3 bases from V and 5 bases from J, with 10 bases in between. The CDR3 has 13 amino acids.

The chain couples TRBV4-3 to TRBJ2-2, with D uncertain. Trimming took 1 base from V and 6 from J, leaving 6 bases between them. Germline loops: CDR1 LGHNA, CDR2 YSLEER. The CDR3 is 13 amino acids. CDR3 nucleotides: TGCGCCAGCAGCCAAGTCCGGGCCGGGGAGCTGTTTTTT. It is translated as CASSQVRAGELFF.

The chain uses TRBV6-5 and TRBJ1-6; 11 bases align to TRBD1. J gave up 3 bases and V 3 bases, and 1 base lay outside the gene matches. Germline lookup yields CDR1 MNHEY and CDR2 SVGAGI. This CDR3 contains 16 residues. In DNA form, the CDR3 reads TGTGCCAGCAGTTATGGGACAGGGGGCTATAATTCACCCCTCCACTTT. Amino acid sequence: CASSYGTGGYNSPLHF.

J is TRBJ1-2 and V is TRBV19, with TRBD1 matching over 12 bases. Germline CDR1 is LNHDA and CDR2 is SQIVND (reference sequence). Trimming removed 7 bases from V and 4 bases from J; junction bases left unmatched: 7. The CDR3 is made up of 15 amino acids. The CDR3 DNA sequence: TGTGCCAGTACGACCGGGACAGGGGGCGGCTATGGCTACACCTTC. It is translated as CASTTGTGGGYGYTF.

V and J are TRBV11-2 and TRBJ2-5; D unclear. The length of the CDR3 is 14 residues. CDR1 is SGHAT, CDR2 FQNNGV, per germline. Trimming removed 2 bases from V and 4 bases from J, with 11 bases in between. CDR3 amino acids: CASSLPWSSETQYF. CDR3 sequence (DNA): TGTGCCAGCAGCTTACCGTGGAGCTCAGAGACCCAGTACTTC.

The V and J genes are TRBV30 and TRBJ2-7; 8 positions agree with TRBD1. Germline V lookup: CDR1 GTSNPN, CDR2 SVGIG (reference sequence). The CDR3 spans 14 residues. Losses at the gene ends were 2 bases for V and 4 bases for J; bases not matched to a gene: 7. CDR3 coding DNA: TGTGCCTGGAGTTCTGGACAGGGCCATTACGAGCAGTACTTC. Protein sequence: CAWSSGQGHYEQYF.

In its sample, this clone was seen a few times. The rearrangement links TRBV4-1 to TRBJ1-4, with D uncertain. This CDR3 comprises 15 residues. Germline V gives CDR1 MGHRA, CDR2 YSYEKL. The germline V and J ends were trimmed by 6 bases and 0 bases, with 11 bases remaining between them. The CDR3 reads CASRLRFTTNEKLFF. The CDR3 coding sequence is TGCGCCAGCAGATTGAGGTTCACAACTAATGAAAAACTGTTTTTT.

This CDR3 reads CASSQGGTPVVPLHF. The CDR3 coding sequence is TGCGCCAGCAGCCAAGGCGGCACCCCCGTAGTACCCCTCCACTTT. The V and J genes are TRBV4-1 and TRBJ1-6; D gene uncertain. Trimming took 1 base from V and 12 from J, leaving 16 bases between them. CDR3 length: 15 amino acids. Germline V gene lookup returns CDR1 MGHRA and CDR2 YSYEKL.

The chain uses TRBV9 and TRBJ2-5; 8 positions match TRBD1. The CDR3 totals 16 residues. CDR1 and CDR2 from the germline V gene are SGDLS and YYNGEE. J lost 5 bases, V lost 4 bases, and 13 bases had no gene match. The CDR3 DNA sequence: TGTGCCAGCAGCCCACCCCCACAGGGGGGAAAGGAGACCCAGTACTTC. The encoded protein is CASSPPPQGGKETQYF.

The chain links TRBV4-3 to TRBJ2-5; a weak D match, TRBD2 (5 bases). The germline V and J ends were trimmed by 4 bases and 2 bases, with 23 bases remaining between them. From germline, CDR1 is LGHNA and CDR2 YSLEER. CDR3 length: 18 residues. CDR3 region: CASSPRLFKGLTQETQYF. CDR3 coding DNA: TGCGCCAGCAGCCCTAGGCTCTTTAAAGGACTTACTCAAGAGACCCAGTACTTC.

CDR3 region: CASSIDLEGAEQYF. For the CDR3, the DNA is TGTGCCAGTAGTATAGATCTGGAGGGTGCGGAGCAGTACTTC. The rearrangement links TRBV19 to TRBJ2-7; a possible D gene is TRBD2 (6 bases). The CDR3 spans 14 residues. Germline V CDR1 and CDR2: LNHDA, SQIVND (reference sequence). Trimming left V 0 bases short and J 7 bases short, with 13 bases between.

This rearrangement joins TRBV18 to TRBJ1-3; no firm D call. The CDR3 consists of 16 residues. The ends were cut back, 0 bases at V and 3 bases at J, with 12 bases in the middle. Germline CDR1 reads KGHSH; CDR2 reads LQKENI. The CDR3 region is CASSPPAGLVGNTIYF. The CDR3 DNA is TGTGCCAGCTCACCACCTGCGGGGTTGGTTGGAAACACCATATATTTT.

This CDR3 is CASSDRGLDKSPLHF. Here the CDR3 DNA reads TGTGCCAGCAGTGACAGGGGGCTAGACAAATCACCCCTCCACTTT. The genes are TRBV6-6 and TRBJ1-6; 10 nucleotides match TRBD1. V was pared by 5 bases and J by 10 bases, with 8 bases of the junction left unmatched. CDR1 and CDR2 from the germline V gene are MNHNY and SVGAGI (reference sequence). The CDR3 sequence is 15 residues long.

V usage is TRBV5-6 and J usage is TRBJ2-2; TRBD2 might be the D (6 bases). Germline CDR1 reads SGHDT; CDR2 reads YYEEEE. V was clipped by 1 base and J by 5 bases, with 24 bases between them. The CDR3 contains 19 residues. Written as DNA, the CDR3 is TGTGCCAGCAGCTTGAAACGCGGCGGGGTTTTAGCCGGGACCGGGGAGCTGTTTTTT. Its protein is CASSLKRGGVLAGTGELFF.